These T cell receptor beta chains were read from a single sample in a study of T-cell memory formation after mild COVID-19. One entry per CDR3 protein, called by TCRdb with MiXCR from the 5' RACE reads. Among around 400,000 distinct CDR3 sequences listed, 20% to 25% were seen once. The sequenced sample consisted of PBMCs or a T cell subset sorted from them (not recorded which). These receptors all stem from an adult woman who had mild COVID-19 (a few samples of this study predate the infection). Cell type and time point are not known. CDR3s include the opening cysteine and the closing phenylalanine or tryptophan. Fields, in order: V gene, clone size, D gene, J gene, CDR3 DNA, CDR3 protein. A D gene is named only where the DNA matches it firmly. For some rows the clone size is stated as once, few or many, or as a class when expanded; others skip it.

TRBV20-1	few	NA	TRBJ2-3	TGCAGTGCTTCCGGGGCCCTGACAGATACGCAGTATTTT	CSASGALTDTQYF
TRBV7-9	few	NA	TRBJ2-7	TGTGCCAGCAGCACATCTGCGGGGCCCCCCAGGTACTTC	CASSTSAGPPRYF
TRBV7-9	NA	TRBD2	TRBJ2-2	TGTGCCAGCAGCTCTTACCGCCGACTCGGGACTAGCGGGGGGAACACCGGGGAGCTGTTTTTT	CASSSYRRLGTSGGNTGELFF
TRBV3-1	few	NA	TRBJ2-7	TGTGCCAGCAGCCAAGGGGACGGCTACTACGAGCAGTACTTC	CASSQGDGYYEQYF
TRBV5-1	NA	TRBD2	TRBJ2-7	TGCGCCAGCAGCAGTGCCTTTTTGGAGCGGGAGAAGCAGTACTTC	CASSSAFLEREKQYF
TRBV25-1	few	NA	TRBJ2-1	TGTGCCAGCAGTGAATTTGCCGGGACCCGCCGGGTGTTCTTC	CASSEFAGTRRVFF
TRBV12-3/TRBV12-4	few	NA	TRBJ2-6	TGTGCCAGCAGTTTAGAAGCAATTCCCTCTGGGGCCAACGTCCTGACTTTC	CASSLEAIPSGANVLTF
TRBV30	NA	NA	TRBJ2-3	TGTGCCTGGATAGTATCCCGGGACGGAGGGAGAGATACGCAGTATTTT	CAWIVSRDGGRDTQYF
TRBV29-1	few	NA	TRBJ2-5	TGCAGCGTACACAGGGCTGAGACCCAGTACTTC	CSVHRAETQYF
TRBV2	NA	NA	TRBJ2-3	TGTGCCAGCAGGCAACAAAATTCTTACCGTAAACGGGCAGAGCTACCAGATACGCAGTATTTT	CASRQQNSYRKRAELPDTQYF
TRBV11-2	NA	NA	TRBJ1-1	TGTGCCAGCAGGGGGGACACGGGAAGGGTGAACACTGAAGCTTTCTTT	CASRGDTGRVNTEAFF
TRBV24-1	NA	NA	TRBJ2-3	TGTGCCACCAGTGATTCAAGCACAGATACGCAGTATTTT	CATSDSSTDTQYF
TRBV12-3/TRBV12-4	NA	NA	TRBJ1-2	TGTGCCAGCAGTACAGGGTTTCAGGCTAACTATGGCTACACCTTC	CASSTGFQANYGYTF
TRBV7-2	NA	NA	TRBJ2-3	TGTGCCAGCAGCTTAGTGGAAGAGCGGTACACAGATACGCAGTATTTT	CASSLVEERYTDTQYF
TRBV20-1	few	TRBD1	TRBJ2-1	TGCAGTGCTAGGACCAGGGGGTGGAATGAGCAGTTCTTC	CSARTRGWNEQFF
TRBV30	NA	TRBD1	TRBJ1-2	TGTGCCTGCCGGGACAGGGGACTCTCGGGTGGCTACACCTTC	CACRDRGLSGGYTF
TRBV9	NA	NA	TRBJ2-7	TGTGCCAGCAGCGTAGCAGACAGACCCTCCTACGAGCAGTACTTC	CASSVADRPSYEQYF
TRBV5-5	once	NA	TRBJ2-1	TGTGCCAGCAGCCCGAAACTAGATCTTGAGCAGTTCTTC	CASSPKLDLEQFF
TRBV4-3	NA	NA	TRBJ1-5	TGCGCCAGCAGCCAGCGTTATAGCAATCAGCCCCAGCATTTT	CASSQRYSNQPQHF
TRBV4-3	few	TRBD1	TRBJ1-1	TGCGCCAGCAGCCAGACAGGGCGAGGCACTGAAGCTTTCTTT	CASSQTGRGTEAFF
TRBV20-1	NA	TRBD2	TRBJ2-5	TGCAGTGCTAGAGTCGGTAGCGGGAGTAGAGAGACCCAGTACTTC	CSARVGSGSRETQYF
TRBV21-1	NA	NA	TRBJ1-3	TGTGCCAGCAGCAAGAAAGAGTGGCTCTCCTCTGGAAACACCATATATTTT	CASSKKEWLSSGNTIYF
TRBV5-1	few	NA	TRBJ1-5	TGCGCCAGCAGCTCCGGAGGGGGTCAAGATCAGCCCCAGCATTTT	CASSSGGGQDQPQHF
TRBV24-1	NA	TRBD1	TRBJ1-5	TGTGCCACCAGTGATTGGCGACAGGGAAGCAATCAGCCCCAGCATTTT	CATSDWRQGSNQPQHF
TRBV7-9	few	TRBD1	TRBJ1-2	TGTGCCAGCAGCTCCTCCGGGACAGTTGATGGCTACACCTTC	CASSSSGTVDGYTF